The clone carrying this TCR beta chain showed up just a few times. Sequence at one end of the junction differs from germline and may be a read error. Without any cell sorting, roughly 18-31 mg of bulk tissue yielded co-extracted RNA and DNA. The sample comes from a study of tumor-infiltrating lymphocytes in primary liver carcinoma. Study summary: The cohort included men and women aged 30 to 69 years.

The CDR3 extends over 15 amino acids. Looked up from germline, CDR1 is SGHAT and CDR2 is FQNNGV. Starting from 450 to 500 ng of total RNA, TCR beta cDNA was produced with a primer in the constant region. Each TCR beta library was derived from three nested multiplex PCR rounds that employed slightly modified ARM-PCR. The opening two PCR rounds, around 9 cycles each, paired TRBV1-TRBV30 forward primers with a C-beta reverse primer. TCRdb recomputed calls from the multiplex PCR reads with MiXCR, one row per CDR3 protein. The table records roughly 120,000 distinct CDR3 sequences, 55% to 70% of them present only once.

The TCR comes from a woman aged 60-70 years with primary liver carcinoma and hepatitis B virus infection. The sequenced material came from tumor-adjacent normal liver tissue. The J gene is TRBJ1-1, the V gene TRBV11-2, with D possibly matching TRBD1 (5 bases). The DNA for the CDR3 is TGTGCCAGCAGCTTCAATGGATGGGGGTACACTGAAGCTCTCTTT. Amino acid sequence: CASSFNGWGYTEALF.